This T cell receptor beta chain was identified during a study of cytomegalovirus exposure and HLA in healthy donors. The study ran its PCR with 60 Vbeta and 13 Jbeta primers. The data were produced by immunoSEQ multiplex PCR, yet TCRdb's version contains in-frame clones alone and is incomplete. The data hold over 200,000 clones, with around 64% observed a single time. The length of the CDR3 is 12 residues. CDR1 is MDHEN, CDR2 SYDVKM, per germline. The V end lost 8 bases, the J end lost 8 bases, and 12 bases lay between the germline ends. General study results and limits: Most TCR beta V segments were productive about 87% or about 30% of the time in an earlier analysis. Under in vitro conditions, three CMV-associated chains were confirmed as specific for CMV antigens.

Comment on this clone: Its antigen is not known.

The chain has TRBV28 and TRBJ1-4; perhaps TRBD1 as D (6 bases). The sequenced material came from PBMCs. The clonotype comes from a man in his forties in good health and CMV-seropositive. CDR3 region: CASSRGYEKLFF. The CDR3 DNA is TGTGCCAGCTCGAGGGGGTACGAAAAACTGTTTTTT.